Sequencing of this TCR beta chain was carried out in a study of cytomegalovirus exposure and HLA in healthy donors. The study ran its PCR with 60 Vbeta and 13 Jbeta primers. Produced via immunoSEQ multiplex PCR; TCRdb's table is partial and in-frame only. This sample has 120,000 to 150,000 clones, with roughly 80% found just once. This CDR3 has 15 residues. Germline-derived CDR1 and CDR2 are SGHTA and FQGNSA. The ends were cut back, 4 bases at V and 6 bases at J, with 17 bases in the middle. The chain employs TRBV7-2 and TRBJ2-3; D is perhaps TRBD2 (6 bases). The specimen sequenced was PBMCs. This sequence was found in a female donor in good health and CMV-seronegative. The CDR3 coding sequence is TGTGCCAGCAGCTCCGACCTAGCGTTGGGGGATACGCAGTATTTT. Translating gives CASSSDLALGDTQYF.